Following are 5 T cell receptor beta chains from one sample sequenced in a study of shared clonotypes between healthy human individuals. Cells designated naive CD8 were CD45RO-negative and were positively selected for CCR7, with terminally differentiated effector memory CD45RA+ cells excluded. TCRdb's copy holds only in-frame clones and misses some; the assay was immunoSEQ multiplex PCR. The sample contains under 2,000,000 clones, about 95% of which appear only once. Sequenced material: naive CD8+ T cells sorted from blood. These receptors all stem from a man aged 18-30 years in good health.

The chain employs TRBV9 and TRBJ2-7; D possibly corresponds to TRBD2 (5 bases). Germline CDR1 is SGDLS and CDR2 is YYNGEE. Trimming pared 3 bases from V and 4 bases from J, leaving 11 bases between. The CDR3 runs 13 residues. The CDR3 loop reads CASSEFSGYEQYF. The CDR3 region has the DNA TGTGCCAGCAGCGAGTTCTCGGGATACGAGCAGTACTTC.

The chain uses TRBV10-2 and TRBJ1-1; tentatively, D is TRBD1 (5 bases). CDR1 is WSHSY, CDR2 SAAADI, per germline. V gave up 2 bases and J gave up 0 bases, with 10 bases separating them. CDR3 length: 15 amino acids. CDR3 in DNA: TGCGCCAGCAGTGAGCCAGGACAATTGAACACTGAAGCTTTCTTT. Translation gives CASSEPGQLNTEAFF.

This clone has just a few counts. The J gene is TRBJ2-3, the V gene TRBV11-2; no clear D gene. This CDR3 comprises 12 residues. V was shortened by 5 bases and J by 4 bases, with 7 bases between the two germline ends. CDR1 SGHAT and CDR2 FQNNGV come from the germline V gene. The DNA for the CDR3 is TGTGCCAGCAGCCCCCTCCCAGATACGCAGTATTTT. Its protein product is CASSPLPDTQYF.

The V call is TRBV9, the J call TRBJ2-3; the D gene is possibly TRBD1 (6 bases). The CDR3 is 16 residues long. Trimming shortened V by 0 bases and J by 2 bases, and 13 bases separated the two germline ends. From germline, CDR1 is SGDLS and CDR2 YYNGEE. This CDR3 reads CASSVGQASITDTQYF. As DNA, the CDR3 is TGTGCCAGCAGCGTAGGACAGGCGTCTATCACAGATACGCAGTATTTT.

This chain joins TRBV11-1 and TRBJ2-3; TRBD1 matches 8 bases. Losses at the gene ends were 5 bases for V and 2 bases for J; bases not matched to a gene: 12. Looked up from germline, CDR1 is SGHAT and CDR2 is FQDESV (reference sequence). The CDR3 contains 17 residues. CDR3 loop: CASSLDRDSLITDTQYF. CDR3 DNA sequence: TGTGCCAGCAGCCTGGACAGGGACTCACTAATCACAGATACGCAGTATTTT.